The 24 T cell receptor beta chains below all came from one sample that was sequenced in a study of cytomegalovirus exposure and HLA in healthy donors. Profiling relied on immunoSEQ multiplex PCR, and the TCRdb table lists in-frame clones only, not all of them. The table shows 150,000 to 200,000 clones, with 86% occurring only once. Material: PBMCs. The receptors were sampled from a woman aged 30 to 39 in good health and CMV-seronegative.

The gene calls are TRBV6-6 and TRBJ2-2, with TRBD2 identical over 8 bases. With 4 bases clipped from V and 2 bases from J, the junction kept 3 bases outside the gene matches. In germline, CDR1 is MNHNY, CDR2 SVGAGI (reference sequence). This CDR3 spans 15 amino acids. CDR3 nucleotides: TGTGCCAGCAGTTGGACTAGCCTAAACACCGGGGAGCTGTTTTTT. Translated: CASSWTSLNTGELFF.

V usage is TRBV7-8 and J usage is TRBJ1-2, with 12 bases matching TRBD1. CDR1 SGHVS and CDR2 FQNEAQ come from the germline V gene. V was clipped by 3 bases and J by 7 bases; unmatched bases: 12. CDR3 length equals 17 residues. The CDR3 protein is CASSFMEVGQGASGYTF. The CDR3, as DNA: TGTGCCAGCAGCTTTATGGAGGTGGGACAGGGGGCCTCTGGCTACACCTTC.

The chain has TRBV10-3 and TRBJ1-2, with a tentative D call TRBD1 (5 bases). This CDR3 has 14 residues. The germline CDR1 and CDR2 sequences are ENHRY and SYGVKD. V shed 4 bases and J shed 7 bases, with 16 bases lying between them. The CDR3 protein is CAISVSGTTSGYTF. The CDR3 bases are TGTGCCATCAGTGTTTCCGGGACTACTTCTGGCTACACCTTC.

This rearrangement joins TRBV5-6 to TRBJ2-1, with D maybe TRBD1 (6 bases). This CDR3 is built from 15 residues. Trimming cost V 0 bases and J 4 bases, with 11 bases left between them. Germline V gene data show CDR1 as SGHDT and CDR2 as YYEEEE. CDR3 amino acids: CASSLDRALYNEQFF. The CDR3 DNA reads TGTGCCAGCAGCTTGGACAGGGCCTTATACAATGAGCAGTTCTTC.

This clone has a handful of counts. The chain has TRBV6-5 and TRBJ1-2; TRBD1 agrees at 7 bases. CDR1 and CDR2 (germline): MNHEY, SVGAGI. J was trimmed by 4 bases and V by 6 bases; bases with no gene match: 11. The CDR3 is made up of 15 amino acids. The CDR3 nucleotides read TGTGCCAGCAGAATTGAACAGGGGCTCAGCTATGGCTACACCTTC. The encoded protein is CASRIEQGLSYGYTF.

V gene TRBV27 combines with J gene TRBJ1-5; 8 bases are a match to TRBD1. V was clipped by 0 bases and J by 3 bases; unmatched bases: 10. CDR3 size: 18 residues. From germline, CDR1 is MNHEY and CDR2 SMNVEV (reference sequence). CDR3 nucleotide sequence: TGTGCCAGCAGTTTATCCCCCCCGACAGGGGCCGTCAATCAGCCCCAGCATTTT. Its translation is CASSLSPPTGAVNQPQHF.

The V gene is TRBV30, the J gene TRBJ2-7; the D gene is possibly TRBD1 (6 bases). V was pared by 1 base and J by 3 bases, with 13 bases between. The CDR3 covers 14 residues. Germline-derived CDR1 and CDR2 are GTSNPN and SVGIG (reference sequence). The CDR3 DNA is TGTGCCTGGAGTGAAGGACAGAATGGCTACGAGCAGTACTTC. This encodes CAWSEGQNGYEQYF.

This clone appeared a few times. The CDR3 region has the DNA TGTGCCAGCAGTGTGGAGCGGGGGAAGGGGGAGCTGTTTTTT. Translated: CASSVERGKGELFF. The chain links TRBV6-4 to TRBJ2-2; 8 bases agree with TRBD2. Germline values: CDR1 MRHNA, CDR2 SNTAGT. J gave up 8 bases and V 4 bases, and 6 bases lay outside the gene matches. The CDR3 sequence is 14 residues long.

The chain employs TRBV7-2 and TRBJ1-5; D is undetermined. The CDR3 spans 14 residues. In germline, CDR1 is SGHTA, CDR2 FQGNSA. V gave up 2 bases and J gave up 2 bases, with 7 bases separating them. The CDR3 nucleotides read TGTGCCAGCAGCTTACAGCTTGGCAATCAGCCCCAGCATTTT. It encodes CASSLQLGNQPQHF.

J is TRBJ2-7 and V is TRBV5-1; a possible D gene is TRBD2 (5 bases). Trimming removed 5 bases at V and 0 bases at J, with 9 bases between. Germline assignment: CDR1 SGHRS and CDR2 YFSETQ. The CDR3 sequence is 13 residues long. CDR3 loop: CASRSGNSYEQYF. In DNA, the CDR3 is TGCGCCAGCAGGTCGGGGAACTCCTACGAGCAGTACTTC. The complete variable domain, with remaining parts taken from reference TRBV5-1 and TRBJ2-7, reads KAGVTQTPRYLIKTRGQQVTLSCSPISGHRSVSWYQQTPGQGLQFLFEYFSETQRNKGNFPGRFSGRQFSNSRSEMNVSTLELGDSALYLCASRSGNSYEQYFGPGTRLTVT.

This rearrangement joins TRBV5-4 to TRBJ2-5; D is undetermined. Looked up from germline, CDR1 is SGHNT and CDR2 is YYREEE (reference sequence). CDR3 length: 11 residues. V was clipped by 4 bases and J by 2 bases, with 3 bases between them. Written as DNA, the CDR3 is TGTGCCAGCAGCCTGCAAGAGACCCAGTACTTC. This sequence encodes CASSLQETQYF.

The CDR3 sequence: CASSLVGLAGRYNEQFF. The CDR3 DNA reads as TGCGCCAGCAGCTTGGTGGGTCTAGCGGGACGATACAATGAGCAGTTCTTC. The chain carries TRBV5-1 and TRBJ2-1; 9 nucleotides match TRBD2. J was trimmed by 4 bases and V by 0 bases; bases with no gene match: 8. Germline V gene sequence: CDR1 SGHRS, CDR2 YFSETQ. This CDR3 contains 17 residues.

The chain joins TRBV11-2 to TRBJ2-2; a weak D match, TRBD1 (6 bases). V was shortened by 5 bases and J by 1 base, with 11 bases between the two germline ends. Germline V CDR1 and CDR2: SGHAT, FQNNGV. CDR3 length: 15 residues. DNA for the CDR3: TGTGCCAGCAGCAAGACAGGAGTGAACACCGGGGAGCTGTTTTTT. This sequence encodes CASSKTGVNTGELFF. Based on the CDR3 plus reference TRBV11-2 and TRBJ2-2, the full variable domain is EAGVAQSPRYKIIEKRQSVAFWCNPISGHATLYWYQQILGQGPKLLIQFQNNGVVDDSQLPKDRFSAERLKGVDSTLKIQPAKLEDSAVYLCASSKTGVNTGELFFGEGSRLTVL.

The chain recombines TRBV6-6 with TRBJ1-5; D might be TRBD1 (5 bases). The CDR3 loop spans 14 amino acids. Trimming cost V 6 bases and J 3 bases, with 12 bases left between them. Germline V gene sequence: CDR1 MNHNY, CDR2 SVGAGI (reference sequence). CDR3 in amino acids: CASRDTGSNQPQHF. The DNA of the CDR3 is TGTGCCAGCAGGGATACAGGATCCAATCAGCCCCAGCATTTT.

The CDR3 is CASRRDSYNEQFF. The CDR3 nucleotides read TGTGCCAGCAGACGGGATTCCTACAATGAGCAGTTCTTC. The rearrangement joins TRBV2 to TRBJ2-1, with D possibly matching TRBD2 (5 bases). The V and J ends lost 6 bases and 1 base respectively, with 7 bases between them. The V gene's germline CDR1 is SNHLY and CDR2 FYNNEI. This CDR3 comprises 13 residues.

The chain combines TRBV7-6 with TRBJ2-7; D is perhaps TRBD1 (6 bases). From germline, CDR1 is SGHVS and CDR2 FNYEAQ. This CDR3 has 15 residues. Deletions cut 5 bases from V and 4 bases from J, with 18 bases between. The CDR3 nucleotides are TGTGCCAGCAGCCCAACAGGGACCCTACCTTACGAGCAGTACTTC. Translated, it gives CASSPTGTLPYEQYF.

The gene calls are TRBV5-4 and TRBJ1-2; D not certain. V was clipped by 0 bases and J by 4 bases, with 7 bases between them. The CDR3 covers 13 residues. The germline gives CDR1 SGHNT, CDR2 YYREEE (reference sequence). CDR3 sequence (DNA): TGTGCCAGCAGCTTGGTTGGGCCCTATGGCTACACCTTC. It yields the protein CASSLVGPYGYTF.

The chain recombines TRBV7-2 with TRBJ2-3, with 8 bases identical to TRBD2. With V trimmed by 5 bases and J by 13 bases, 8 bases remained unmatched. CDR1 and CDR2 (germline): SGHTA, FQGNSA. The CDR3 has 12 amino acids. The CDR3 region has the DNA TGTGCCAGCAGCGTAAGCGGGAGCTTCGAGTATTTT. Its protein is CASSVSGSFEYF.

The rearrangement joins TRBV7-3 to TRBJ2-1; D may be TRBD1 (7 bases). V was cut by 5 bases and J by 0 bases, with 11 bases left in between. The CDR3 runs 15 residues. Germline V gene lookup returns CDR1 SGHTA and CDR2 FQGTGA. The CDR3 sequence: CASSPGGSSYNEQFF. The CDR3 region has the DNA TGTGCCAGCAGCCCAGGGGGGAGCTCCTACAATGAGCAGTTCTTC.

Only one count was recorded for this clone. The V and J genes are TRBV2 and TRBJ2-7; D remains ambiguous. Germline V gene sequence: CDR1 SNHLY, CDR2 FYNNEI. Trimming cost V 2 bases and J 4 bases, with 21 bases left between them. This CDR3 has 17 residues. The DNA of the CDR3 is TGTGCCAGCAGTGAAAACACCGGTGAGGTACGGCGGTACGAGCAGTACTTC. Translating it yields CASSENTGEVRRYEQYF.

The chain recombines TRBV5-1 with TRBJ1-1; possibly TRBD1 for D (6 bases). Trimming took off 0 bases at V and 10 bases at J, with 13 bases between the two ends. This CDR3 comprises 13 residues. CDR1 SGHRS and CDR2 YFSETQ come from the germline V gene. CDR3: CASSLGEQGSAFF. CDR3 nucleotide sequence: TGCGCCAGCAGCTTGGGAGAACAGGGATCAGCTTTCTTT.

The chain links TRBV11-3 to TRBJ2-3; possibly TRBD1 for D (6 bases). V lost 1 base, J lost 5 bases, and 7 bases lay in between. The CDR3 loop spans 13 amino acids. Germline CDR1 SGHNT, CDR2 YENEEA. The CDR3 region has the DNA TGTGCCAGCAGCTTAGTAGGGGGAGATACGCAGTATTTT. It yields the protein CASSLVGGDTQYF.

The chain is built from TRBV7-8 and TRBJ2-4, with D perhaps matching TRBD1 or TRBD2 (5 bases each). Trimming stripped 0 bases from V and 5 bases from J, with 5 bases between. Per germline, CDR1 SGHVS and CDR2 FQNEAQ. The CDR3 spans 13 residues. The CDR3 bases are TGTGCCAGCAGCTTAGCGGGGGAAAACATTCAGTACTTC. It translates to CASSLAGENIQYF.

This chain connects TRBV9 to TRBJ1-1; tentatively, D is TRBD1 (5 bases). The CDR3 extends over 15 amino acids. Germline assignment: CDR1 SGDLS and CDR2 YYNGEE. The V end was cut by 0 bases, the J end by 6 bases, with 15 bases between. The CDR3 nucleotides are TGTGCCAGCAGCGTAGCTGGTAGGGTGGGGGCTGAAGCTTTCTTT. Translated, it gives CASSVAGRVGAEAFF.